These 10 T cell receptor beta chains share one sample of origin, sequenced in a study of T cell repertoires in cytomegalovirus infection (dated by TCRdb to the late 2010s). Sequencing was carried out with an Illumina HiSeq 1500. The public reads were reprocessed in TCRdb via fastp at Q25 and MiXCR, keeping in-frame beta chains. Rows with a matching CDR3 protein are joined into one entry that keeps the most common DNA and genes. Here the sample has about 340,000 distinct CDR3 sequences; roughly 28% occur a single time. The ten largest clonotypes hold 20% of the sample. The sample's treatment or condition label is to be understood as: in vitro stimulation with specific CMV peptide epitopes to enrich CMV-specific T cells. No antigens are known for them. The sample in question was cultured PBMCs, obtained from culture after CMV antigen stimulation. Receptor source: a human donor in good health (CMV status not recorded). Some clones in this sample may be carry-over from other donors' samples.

CDR3 nucleotide sequence: TGTGCCATCAGTCGACAGGCGGGGGTGAAGAACACCGGGGAGCTGTTTTTT. This translates into CAISRQAGVKNTGELFF. The chain joins TRBV10-3 to TRBJ2-2; D is possibly TRBD2 (7 bases). CDR3 length equals 17 residues. The germline V and J ends were trimmed by 5 bases and 1 base, with 17 bases remaining between them. Per the germline V gene, CDR1 is ENHRY and CDR2 is SYGVKD.

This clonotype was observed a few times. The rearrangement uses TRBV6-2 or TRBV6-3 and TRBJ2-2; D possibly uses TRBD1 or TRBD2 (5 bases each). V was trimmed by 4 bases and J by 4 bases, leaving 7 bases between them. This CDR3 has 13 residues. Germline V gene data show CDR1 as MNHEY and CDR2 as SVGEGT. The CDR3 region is CASSFGTTGELFF. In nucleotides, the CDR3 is TGTGCCAGCAGTTTTGGGACCACCGGGGAGCTGTTTTTT.

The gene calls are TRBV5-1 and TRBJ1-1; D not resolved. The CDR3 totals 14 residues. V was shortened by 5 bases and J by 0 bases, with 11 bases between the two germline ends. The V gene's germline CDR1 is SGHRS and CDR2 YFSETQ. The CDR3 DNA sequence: TGCGCCAGCAGGCCAGGATTGTTGAACACTGAAGCTTTCTTT. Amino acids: CASRPGLLNTEAFF.

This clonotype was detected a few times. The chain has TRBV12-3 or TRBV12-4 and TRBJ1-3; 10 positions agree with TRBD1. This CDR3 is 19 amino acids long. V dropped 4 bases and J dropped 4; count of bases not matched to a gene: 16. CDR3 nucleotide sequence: TGTGCCAGCAGTTACTTGGATTGGTACGACAGGGGGCCAGGAAACACCATATATTTT. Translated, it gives CASSYLDWYDRGPGNTIYF.

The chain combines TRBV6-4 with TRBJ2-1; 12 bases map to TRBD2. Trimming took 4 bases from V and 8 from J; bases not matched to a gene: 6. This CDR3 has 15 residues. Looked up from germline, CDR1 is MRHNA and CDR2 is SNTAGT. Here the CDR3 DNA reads TGTGCCAGCAGTGCGGCTAGCGGGAGGGCCGATGAGCAGTTCTTC. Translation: CASSAASGRADEQFF.

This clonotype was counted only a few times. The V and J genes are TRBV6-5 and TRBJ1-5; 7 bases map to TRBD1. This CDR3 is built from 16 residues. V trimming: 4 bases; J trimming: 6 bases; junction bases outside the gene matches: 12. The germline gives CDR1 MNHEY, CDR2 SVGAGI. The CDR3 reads CASSLTGTAGPQPQHF. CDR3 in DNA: TGTGCCAGCAGTTTAACCGGGACAGCTGGTCCTCAGCCCCAGCATTTT.

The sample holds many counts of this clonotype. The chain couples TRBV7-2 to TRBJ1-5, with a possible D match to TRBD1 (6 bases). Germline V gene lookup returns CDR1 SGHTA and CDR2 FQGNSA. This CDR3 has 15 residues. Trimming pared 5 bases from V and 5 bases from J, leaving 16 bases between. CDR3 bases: TGTGCCAGCAGCCCCAGGGGCCAGGGATATCAGCCCCAGCATTTT. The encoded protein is CASSPRGQGYQPQHF.

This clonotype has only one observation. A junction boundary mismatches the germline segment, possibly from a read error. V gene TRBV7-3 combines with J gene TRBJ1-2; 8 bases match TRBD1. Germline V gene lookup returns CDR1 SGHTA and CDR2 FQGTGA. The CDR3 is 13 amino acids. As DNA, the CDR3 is TGTGCCAGCAGCTTACAGGGGGCCTATGGCCACACCTTC. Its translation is CASSLQGAYGHTF.

CDR3 loop: CASSPSIGELFF. The DNA for the CDR3 is TGTGCCAGCAGCCCCTCGATCGGGGAGCTGTTTTTT. The rearrangement joins TRBV7-9 to TRBJ2-2; the D is unclear. This CDR3 comprises 12 residues. CDR1 SEHNR and CDR2 FQNEAQ come from the germline V gene (reference sequence). V was cut by 5 bases and J by 7 bases, with 8 bases left in between. Supplemented by reference TRBV7-9 and TRBJ2-2, the full variable domain reads DTGVSQNPRHKITKRGQNVTFRCDPISEHNRLYWYRQTLGQGPEFLTYFQNEAQLEKSRLLSDRFSAERPKGSFSTLEIQRTEQGDSAMYLCASSPSIGELFFGEGSRLTVL.

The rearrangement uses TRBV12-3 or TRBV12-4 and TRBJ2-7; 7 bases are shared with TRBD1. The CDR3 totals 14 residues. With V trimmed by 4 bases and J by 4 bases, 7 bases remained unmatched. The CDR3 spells CASSSWTGSYEQYF. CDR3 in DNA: TGTGCCAGCAGTTCTTGGACAGGCAGTTACGAGCAGTACTTC.